The sequence of this TCR beta chain was determined in a study of T cell repertoires in cytomegalovirus infection. Regarding the study as a whole: Frequencies of public TCR beta families were cumulated, and this identified carriers of CMV plus the relevant HLA. Within the response measured ex vivo, HLA-C-restricted CMV-specific TCR beta clonotypes were dominant.

TCRdb called the reads again in MiXCR, with one record for every CDR3 protein. The sample has over 450,000 distinct CDR3 sequences, roughly 12% seen once. The CDR3 sequence is 15 residues long. Germline V gene sequence: CDR1 SEHNR, CDR2 FQNEAQ (reference sequence). V dropped 1 base and J dropped 0 bases, with 9 bases sitting between them. This clonotype was observed many times. Its antigen is not known. This sequence joins TRBV7-9 and TRBJ1-1; unclear D gene. The clonotype was recovered from a human donor in good health (CMV status not recorded). Some clones in this sample may be carry-over from other donors' samples. The source material was PBMCs. The CDR3 DNA sequence: TGTGCCAGCAGCTTAGGAGTCCGAATGAACACTGAAGCTTTCTTT. Protein product: CASSLGVRMNTEAFF.